This T cell receptor beta chain stems from a study of early T cells in non-severe SARS-CoV-2 infection. General observations from the study: Reliance on VDJdb matching favored anti-spike CD8 responses; private and CD4 specificities were missed.

Germline CDR1 SGHNT, CDR2 YENEEA. This CDR3 is 17 amino acids long. J lost 2 bases, V lost 0 bases, and 10 bases had no gene match. This clonotype was seen ten or more times. Its antigen is unidentified. Individual cDNA molecules carried attached unique molecular identifiers. TCRdb called the 5' RACE reads again in MiXCR, with one record for every CDR3 protein. The sample has some 49,000 distinct CDR3 sequences, approximately 12% seen once; the top ten hold 8.5% to 10%. V usage is TRBV11-3 and J usage is TRBJ2-7; the match to TRBD1 covers 7 bases. The sequenced sample was whole blood. The receptor was derived from an adult who was a healthcare worker with PCR-confirmed SARS-CoV-2 infection or an uninfected control (not recorded which). This CDR3 is CASSLDLNRGIPYEQYF. The CDR3 nucleotides are TGTGCCAGCAGCTTAGACCTAAACAGGGGAATACCCTACGAGCAGTACTTC.